This TCR beta chain came from a study of T cells after yellow fever vaccination. Germline CDR1 LNHNV, CDR2 YYDKDF (reference sequence). Deletions cut 0 bases from V and 9 bases from J, with 15 bases between. This CDR3 contains 15 residues. TCRdb independently ran MiXCR on the 5' RACE reads; one entry per CDR3 protein. The table records a few hundred thousand distinct CDR3 sequences, about 7% of them present only once. This clonotype was found many times. V is TRBV15 and J is TRBJ2-1; perhaps D is TRBD1 or TRBD2 (5 bases each). The source is a man aged 30-40 years who received the YFV17D yellow fever vaccine. The sample consisted of CD4+ T cells sorted from PBMCs, taken 15 days after the yellow fever booster vaccination. CDR3 coding DNA: TGTGCCACCAGCAGAGATGGGGGAACCAGGGTTGAGCAGTTCTTC. Residues: CATSRDGGTRVEQFF.